The clone carrying this TCR delta chain was found a few times. TCRdb re-called the RT-PCR reads via CATT. The sample consists of more than 2,000 delta-chain clones, about 2.5% of them appearing once. The sample originates from a study of gamma-delta T cells after stem cell transplantation. CDR1 GEAIGNYY and CDR2 EKD come from the germline V gene. Trimming removed 0 bases from V and 0 bases from J; junction bases left unmatched: 13. CDR3 length: 20 amino acids. Sequenced: gamma-delta T cells. The sequence was obtained from a human donor. It is not recorded whose cells these are; they may come from a transplant donor. This chain uses TRDV2 with TRDJ1, with TRDD3 identical over 12 bases. CDR3 residues: CACDTLNTGGYQKNTDKLIF. In DNA form, the CDR3 reads TGTGCCTGTGACACCTTAAATACTGGGGGATACCAGAAAAACACCGATAAACTCATCTTT.